The text below deals with one T cell receptor beta chain. The data were taken from a study of T cell responses to AZD1222 COVID-19 vaccine. The germline V gene has CDR1 SGHTA and CDR2 FQGNSA. This CDR3 comprises 14 residues. Trimming left V 2 bases short and J 5 bases short, with 10 bases between. TCRdb's table, derived via immunoSEQ multiplex PCR, lists solely in-frame clones and lacks some. This sample carries under 200,000 clones, 88% of them seen once, and the ten largest clones take 25% to 30%. This sample comprised peripheral blood, obtained 28 days after the second AZD1222 dose. This chain uses TRBV7-2 with TRBJ1-5, with TRBD1 as a possible D gene (5 bases). This sequence originates from an adult who received the AZD1222 COVID-19 vaccine. The CDR3 loop is CASSLFGADQPQHF. In DNA form, the CDR3 reads TGTGCCAGCAGCTTATTCGGGGCCGATCAGCCCCAGCATTTT.